This entry describes one T cell receptor beta chain. The antigen is not known. The sample originates from a study of identical twins. Study outcomes and limitations: Memory repertoires showed no such pattern, whereas abundant cord blood beta clonotypes carried fewer insertions. Rather than following the same donors, the conclusions depended on cross-sectional statistical analysis.

From the 5' RACE reads, TCRdb called clonotypes with MiXCR, one entry per CDR3 protein. The sample consists of around 1.7 million distinct CDR3 sequences, about 32% of them appearing once. The germline V gene has CDR1 SNHLY and CDR2 FYNNEI. V was clipped by 6 bases and J by 11 bases; unmatched bases: 10. The CDR3 has 13 amino acids. The clonotype comes from a newborn girl in good health. The sample was cord blood. V and J are TRBV2 and TRBJ2-5, with 9 bases aligning to TRBD1. CDR3 sequence (DNA): TGTGCCAGCAGCGGACAGGGGATGAATGAGCAGTACTTC. The encoded protein is CASSGQGMNEQYF.